Below are 4 T cell receptor beta chains sequenced from a single sample in a study of blood T cell repertoires in COVID-19. The method was immunoSEQ multiplex PCR; TCRdb's version includes in-frame clones alone and lacks a portion of them. Of 110,000 to 150,000 clones in the sample, approximately 89% are singletons; the top ten hold roughly 1.6%. The sequencing input was peripheral blood. The source of these receptors is a woman in her 50s with acute or convalescent COVID-19.

The DNA of the CDR3 is TGTGCCAGCAGCCCCCGGACTAGCGGGATGAGCACAGATACGCAGTATTTT. This codes for CASSPRTSGMSTDTQYF. V usage is TRBV9 and J usage is TRBJ2-3; 12 bases fit TRBD2. V gave up 4 bases and J gave up 0 bases; unmatched junction bases: 6. This CDR3 spans 17 amino acids. Germline CDR1 reads SGDLS; CDR2 reads YYNGEE.

The chain links TRBV12-3 or TRBV12-4 to TRBJ1-1; TRBD1 is a possible D gene (5 bases). This CDR3 comprises 12 residues. With 8 bases removed from V and 8 bases from J, the gap between germline ends came to 15 bases. DNA for the CDR3: TGTGCCAGCCTCGCGCGGGGGATGGAAGCTTTCTTT. This codes for CASLARGMEAFF.

This rearrangement joins TRBV19 to TRBJ1-2; D gene ambiguous. Trimming shortened V by 7 bases and J by 5 bases, and 14 bases separated the two germline ends. The CDR3 extends over 13 amino acids. The V gene's germline CDR1 is LNHDA and CDR2 SQIVND (reference sequence). The CDR3 DNA reads as TGTGCCAGTAATCGTGCGTGGAGGTATGGCTACACCTTC. This encodes CASNRAWRYGYTF. The whole variable domain, remainder taken from reference TRBV19 and TRBJ1-2, is DGGITQSPKYLFRKEGQNVTLSCEQNLNHDAMYWYRQDPGQGLRLIYYSQIVNDFQKGDIAEGYSVSREKKESFPLTVTSAQKNPTAFYLCASNRAWRYGYTFGSGTRLTVV.

The chain recombines TRBV11-2 with TRBJ2-3; tentatively, D is TRBD2 (5 bases). CDR3 length: 16 residues. Germline values: CDR1 SGHAT, CDR2 FQNNGV. V gave up 3 bases and J gave up 5 bases, with 18 bases separating them. In DNA, the CDR3 is TGTGCCAGCAGCTTTACACAAATGGGGAGCGGAGATACGCAGTATTTT. This codes for CASSFTQMGSGDTQYF.